A selection of T cell receptor beta chains follows, all from one sample in a study of blood T cell repertoires in COVID-19. The method was immunoSEQ multiplex PCR; TCRdb's version includes in-frame clones alone and lacks a portion of them. This sample has about 160,000 clones, with approximately 80% found just once. What was sequenced was peripheral blood. These receptors were taken from an elderly woman with acute or convalescent COVID-19. Each CDR3 is given with its conserved first and last residue. The D gene is left open where the match is weak. The size of a clone is reported for some rows only, either as once, few or many, or as a class for expanded clones.

clone size	V gene	J gene	D gene	CDR3 DNA	CDR3 protein
.	TRBV4-1	TRBJ1-1	.	TGCGCCAGCAGCCCCTCGGACAGAAGGAACACTGAAGCTTTCTTT	CASSPSDRRNTEAFF
once	TRBV14	TRBJ1-1	.	TGTGCCAGCAGCCAAGATCCCTGGCGGGAAGCTTTCTTT	CASSQDPWREAFF
.	TRBV5-1	TRBJ1-3	.	TGCGCCAGCAGCTCCGAAGGGGGAACTGGAAACACCATATATTTT	CASSSEGGTGNTIYF
.	TRBV12-5	TRBJ2-3	.	TGTGCTAGTGGTTTGAACAGTGGTACGCAGTATTTT	CASGLNSGTQYF
.	TRBV12-5	TRBJ1-4	TRBD1	TGTGCTAGTGGTCCCCCGACAGGGAATAATGAAAAACTGTTTTTT	CASGPPTGNNEKLFF
few	TRBV29-1	TRBJ1-1	.	TGCAGCGTTGTTTGGACCTCCCGGGGCACTGAAGCTTTCTTT	CSVVWTSRGTEAFF
.	TRBV18	TRBJ2-2	.	TGTGCCAGCTCACCAAACCAGGGAACCGGGGAGCTGTTTTTT	CASSPNQGTGELFF
.	TRBV5-5	TRBJ2-2	TRBD2	TGTGCCAGCAGCTTGGCGACTAGCGGGAGGTACACCGGGGAGCTGTTTTTT	CASSLATSGRYTGELFF
.	TRBV28	TRBJ1-4	.	TGTGCCAGCAGTTCCCTCGCAACTAATGAAAAACTGTTTTTT	CASSSLATNEKLFF
.	TRBV2	TRBJ1-1	.	TGTGCCAGCAGCCGAGGAAGGGGGATCACTGAAGCTTTCTTT	CASSRGRGITEAFF
.	TRBV7-9	TRBJ2-2	TRBD2	TGTGCCAGCAGCAGTAGCGGGAGAAACACCGGGGAGCTGTTTTTT	CASSSSGRNTGELFF
few	TRBV19	TRBJ2-7	TRBD1	TGTGCCAGTAGTATCGGACAGGGCTCCTACGAGCAGTACTTC	CASSIGQGSYEQYF
.	TRBV5-1	TRBJ2-5	TRBD1	TGCGCCAGCAGCTTGGGCTCCGGGACAGGAGTCCAAGAGACCCAGTACTTC	CASSLGSGTGVQETQYF
few	TRBV4-1	TRBJ1-1	TRBD1	TGCGCCAGCAGCCTGGGACAGGGGGACACTGAAGCTTTCTTT	CASSLGQGDTEAFF
.	TRBV6-5	TRBJ2-2	TRBD2	TGTGCCAGCAGTTCTATAGCGGGGACGAACACCGGGGAGCTGTTTTTT	CASSSIAGTNTGELFF
.	TRBV6-5	TRBJ2-7	TRBD2	TGTGCCAGCAGTAACCTAGCGGGAGGGGCCTACGAGCAGTACTTC	CASSNLAGGAYEQYF
.	TRBV7-2	TRBJ1-2	TRBD1	TGTGCCAGCAGCTTGGGACAGGGCCTCTATGGCTACACCTTC	CASSLGQGLYGYTF